Below, 10 T cell receptor beta chains from the same sample are listed, as sequenced in a study of blood T cell repertoires in COVID-19. Here immunoSEQ multiplex PCR was the method, and the copy in TCRdb shows in-frame clones only, minus some. This table has around 120,000 clones, about 90% appearing once. Sequencing was done on a sample of peripheral blood. These receptors were obtained from a woman aged 60-75 years with COVID-19, enrolled during active disease.

The chain employs TRBV5-8 and TRBJ2-7; D gene unclear. V lost 6 bases and J 5 bases, leaving 9 bases between the germline ends. The CDR3 has 11 amino acids. Looked up from germline, CDR1 is SGHTS and CDR2 is YDEGEE. This CDR3 is CASTPLHEQYF. CDR3 DNA: TGTGCCAGCACCCCCCTCCACGAGCAGTACTTC.

In regard to this clone: This specimen includes other DNA sequences encoding the same CDR3. This chain connects TRBV6-5 to TRBJ1-1; D not resolved. V lost 0 bases and J lost 3, with 5 bases in between. In germline, CDR1 is MNHEY, CDR2 SVGAGI. The CDR3 extends over 13 amino acids. CDR3 in amino acids: CASSYSADTEAFF. The CDR3 bases are TGTGCCAGCAGTTACTCTGCAGACACTGAAGCTTTCTTT.

The V call is TRBV7-2, the J call TRBJ1-1; 7 bases fit TRBD1. V shed 5 bases and J 5 bases; nucleotides not matched to a gene: 14. The CDR3 sequence is 16 residues long. Germline loops: CDR1 SGHTA, CDR2 FQGNSA. The chain's CDR3 is CASSLPGRQGGTEAFF. CDR3 bases: TGTGCCAGCAGCCTACCTGGGCGGCAGGGGGGAACTGAAGCTTTCTTT.

The sample holds one count of this clone. The chain carries TRBV7-9 and TRBJ1-1, with 7 bases identical to TRBD1. Germline V gene sequence: CDR1 SEHNR, CDR2 FQNEAQ (reference sequence). The CDR3 spans 14 residues. V dropped 5 bases and J dropped 3; count of bases not matched to a gene: 6. CDR3 nucleotide sequence: TGTGCCAGCAGCCTATTACAGGGGTACACTGAAGCTTTCTTT. It encodes CASSLLQGYTEAFF. Looking up the rest from reference TRBV7-9 and TRBJ1-1 gives the full variable domain: DTGVSQNPRHKITKRGQNVTFRCDPISEHNRLYWYRQTLGQGPEFLTYFQNEAQLEKSRLLSDRFSAERPKGSFSTLEIQRTEQGDSAMYLCASSLLQGYTEAFFGQGTRLTVV.

The chain uses TRBV19 and TRBJ1-1, with a possible D match to TRBD1 (6 bases). This CDR3 is built from 14 residues. Germline CDR1 is LNHDA and CDR2 is SQIVND (reference sequence). Trimming pared 4 bases from V and 5 bases from J, leaving 14 bases between. The CDR3 DNA reads TGTGCCAGTAGTAGACCGGGACAAGGAACTGAAGCTTTCTTT. Protein sequence: CASSRPGQGTEAFF.

The V call is TRBV7-2, the J call TRBJ1-5, with D uncertain. The CDR3 has 14 residues. Germline lookup yields CDR1 SGHTA and CDR2 FQGNSA. V dropped 2 bases and J dropped 6 bases, with 11 bases sitting between them. CDR3 protein: CASSLSGLGQPQHF. The CDR3 bases are TGTGCCAGCAGCTTATCGGGTCTCGGTCAGCCCCAGCATTTT.

This clone was seen a single time. J is TRBJ2-5 and V is TRBV10-3; 8 bases are a match to TRBD1. The CDR3 runs to 17 residues. V lost 4 bases to trimming and J lost 5 bases; unmatched junction nucleotides: 15. Germline assignment: CDR1 ENHRY and CDR2 SYGVKD. The CDR3 spells CAISGDLGQGNAETQYF. CDR3 coding DNA: TGTGCCATCAGTGGAGATCTAGGACAGGGTAATGCGGAGACCCAGTACTTC.

V gene TRBV2 combines with J gene TRBJ1-2; no definite D call. Germline CDR1 is SNHLY and CDR2 is FYNNEI. The length of the CDR3 is 15 residues. Trimming removed 4 bases from V and 0 bases from J, with 12 bases in between. Written as DNA, the CDR3 is TGTGCCAGCAGTGTAAGCCACGTATCTAACTATGGCTACACCTTC. Translating gives CASSVSHVSNYGYTF. The variable domain in full, with the rest retrieved from reference TRBV2 and TRBJ1-2, is EPEVTQTPSHQVTQMGQEVILRCVPISNHLYFYWYRQILGQKVEFLVSFYNNEISEKSEIFDDQFSVERPDGSNFTLKIRSTKLEDSAMYFCASSVSHVSNYGYTFGSGTRLTVV.

The rearrangement uses TRBV7-2 and TRBJ1-5; TRBD1 agrees at 8 bases. The J segment lost 7 bases and the V segment lost 5 bases, leaving 4 bases of the junction unmatched. In germline, CDR1 is SGHTA, CDR2 FQGNSA. This CDR3 has 13 amino acids. The DNA for the CDR3 is TGTGCCAGCAGCCCAGGGGGCGGGCAGCCCCAGCATTTT. It translates to CASSPGGGQPQHF.

The chain couples TRBV21-1 to TRBJ1-4; the table assigns TRBD1, which was not confirmed against the DNA. TRBV21-1 counts as a pseudogene. The CDR3 runs to 18 residues. The CDR3, as DNA: TGTGCCAGCAGCTCTACTCCGGCAGGGGGACCGACTAATGAAAAACTGTTTTTT. Residues: CASSSTPAGGPTNEKLFF.